The source of this T cell receptor (beta chain) is a study of cytotoxic CD8 clonotypes in ibrutinib-treated CLL. Study-level background: Patients attained around 25 partial and 2 complete responses; at median 68 months, about 14 remained remitted while approximately 12 progressed. When averaged across all of the samples, the counts came to approximately 250,000 productive templates and tens of thousands of productive rearrangements.

CDR1 and CDR2 (germline): SQVTM, ANQGSEA. There are 14 residues in the CDR3. Only in-frame clones appear in the TCRdb table, and some are missing; sequencing was by immunoSEQ multiplex PCR. The sample has 150,000 to 200,000 clones, over 60% seen once; the top ten hold roughly 13%. Regarding this clone: A junction boundary mismatches the germline segment, possibly from a read error.

This sequence originates from a human donor with chronic lymphocytic leukemia. The chain combines TRBV29-1 with TRBJ2-1; D is possibly TRBD1 (5 bases). The starting material was PBMCs, obtained after 24 months of ibrutinib treatment. In DNA form, the CDR3 reads TGCAGCGGTGAAACCCCAGGGCTCTACAATGAGCAGTTCTTC. Protein: CSGETPGLYNEQFF.